This section outlines one T cell receptor (beta chain) sequence together with its context. Its cognate antigen is unknown. Germline V lookup: CDR1 MDHEN, CDR2 SYDVKM. The CDR3 runs 17 residues. With V trimmed by 5 bases and J by 0 bases, 10 bases remained unmatched. The data derive from a study of cytomegalovirus exposure and HLA in healthy donors. Findings and caveats of the study: Specificity of three CMV-associated chains for CMV antigens was verified in vitro. A later analysis linked a missense DCLRE1C variant to TCR beta V- and J-gene trimming. According to an earlier analysis, most TCR beta V segments yielded productive rearrangements about 90% or about 30% of the time. Within the data, a cluster of highly shared sequence variants was likely a sequencing artifact.

PCR primers comprised 60 Vbeta and 13 Jbeta primers. Only in-frame clones appear in the TCRdb table, and some are missing; sequencing was by immunoSEQ multiplex PCR. The repertoire holds 150,000 to 200,000 clones, over 70% seen once, with around 2.2% in the top ten. Material for sequencing was PBMCs. This chain connects TRBV28 to TRBJ1-5, with 7 nucleotides matching TRBD1. This sequence was found in a woman aged 25 to 45 in good health and CMV-seronegative. The CDR3 reads CASSPAPGTDSNQPQHF. The CDR3, as DNA: TGTGCCAGCAGTCCCGCCCCGGGGACAGATAGCAATCAGCCCCAGCATTTT.